A single sample is the source of the 12 T cell receptor beta chains below, sequenced in a study of early T cells in non-severe SARS-CoV-2 infection. Each CDR3 protein is one row after TCRdb ran MiXCR on the 5' RACE reads. The data show tens of thousands of distinct CDR3 sequences, less than 15% seen once. Sequences were obtained from whole blood. The receptors here all came from an adult who was a healthcare worker with PCR-confirmed SARS-CoV-2 infection or an uninfected control (not recorded which).

The chain employs TRBV29-1 and TRBJ2-1; D gene ambiguous. The CDR3 sequence is 13 residues long. The germline V gene has CDR1 SQVTM and CDR2 ANQGSEA. V was pared by 6 bases and J by 7 bases, with 16 bases between. The CDR3 sequence: CSVRPRSDNEQFF. CDR3 nucleotides: TGCAGCGTGAGGCCGCGGAGTGATAATGAGCAGTTCTTC.

This clonotype was detected only a few times. V gene TRBV4-1 combines with J gene TRBJ1-1; 7 bases fit TRBD1. This CDR3 is built from 17 residues. The ends lost 4 bases at V and 4 bases at J; junction bases unmatched: 15. CDR1 and CDR2 from the germline V gene are MGHRA and YSYEKL. The CDR3 here is CASSPRIQGDKGTEAFF. The CDR3 bases are TGCGCCAGCAGCCCGAGGATCCAGGGGGATAAAGGCACTGAAGCTTTCTTT.

The chain couples TRBV7-3 to TRBJ2-2, with D perhaps TRBD1 (5 bases). Per the germline V gene, CDR1 is SGHTA and CDR2 is FQGTGA. This CDR3 region has 14 residues. Deletions cut 4 bases from V and 8 bases from J, with 14 bases between. CDR3 residues: CASSSQGLEGELFF. The CDR3 coding sequence is TGTGCCAGCAGCTCCCAGGGTCTTGAGGGGGAGCTGTTTTTT.

This clonotype showed up just a few times. V gene TRBV4-1 combines with J gene TRBJ2-1; a possible D gene is TRBD2 (5 bases). The CDR3 spans 12 residues. Trimming took off 4 bases at V and 9 bases at J, with 10 bases between the two ends. Germline V gene sequence: CDR1 MGHRA, CDR2 YSYEKL. The CDR3 is CASSRAGSEQFF. DNA of the CDR3: TGCGCCAGCAGCCGGGCGGGCAGTGAGCAGTTCTTC.

V is TRBV29-1 and J is TRBJ1-5; no reliable D call. Trimming took off 5 bases at V and 5 bases at J, with 16 bases between the two ends. The CDR3 loop spans 14 amino acids. Germline loops: CDR1 SQVTM, CDR2 ANQGSEA. The CDR3 loop is CSVSGPTRDQPQHF. The CDR3 nucleotides read TGCAGCGTTTCCGGACCGACGAGGGATCAGCCCCAGCATTTT.

This clonotype was seen only a few times. This chain links TRBV12-3 or TRBV12-4 with TRBJ2-5; no firm D call. Trimming pared 6 bases from V and 5 bases from J, leaving 10 bases between. CDR3 size: 12 residues. DNA of the CDR3: TGTGCCAGCAGCCGGATTATGGAGACCCAGTACTTC. Protein sequence: CASSRIMETQYF.

The sample holds many counts of this clonotype. The rearrangement links TRBV20-1 to TRBJ2-2; possibly TRBD1 or TRBD2 for D (6 bases each). There are 14 residues in the CDR3. Germline-derived CDR1 and CDR2 are DFQATT and SNEGSKA (reference sequence). V was trimmed by 6 bases and J by 6 bases, leaving 17 bases between them. The CDR3 DNA reads as TGCAGTGCGGTTAGGGGGAGGTCAGCCGGGGAGCTGTTTTTT. Protein product: CSAVRGRSAGELFF.

J is TRBJ2-5 and V is TRBV7-3; D is tentatively TRBD1 or TRBD2 (5 bases each). This CDR3 contains 13 residues. The V end lost 3 bases, the J end lost 4 bases, and 9 bases lay between the germline ends. Germline V gene sequence: CDR1 SGHTA, CDR2 FQGTGA. The CDR3 nucleotides are TGTGCCAGCAGCTTTCTTGGGGGAGAGACCCAGTACTTC. Encoded protein: CASSFLGGETQYF.

Ten or more counts support this clonotype. The CDR3 DNA follows: TGTGCCAGCACTCGAGGGGTAGAGCAGTTCTTC. Protein: CASTRGVEQFF. The V call is TRBV6-2 or TRBV6-3, the J call TRBJ2-1; D is possibly TRBD1 or TRBD2 (5 bases each). Germline loops: CDR1 MNHEY, CDR2 SVGEGT. V gave up 7 bases and J gave up 10 bases, with 11 bases separating them. The CDR3 length is 11 residues.

The CDR3 region has the DNA TGTGCGGGCGGGACAGGGGTCTACGAGCAGTACTTC. Its translation is CAGGTGVYEQYF. The chain has TRBV10-3 and TRBJ2-7; 10 nucleotides line up with TRBD1. The CDR3 contains 12 residues. Germline CDR1 reads ENHRY; CDR2 reads SYGVKD.

The genes are TRBV27 and TRBJ1-3; D perhaps matches TRBD1 (5 bases). Trimming left V 8 bases short and J 0 bases short, with 11 bases between. The CDR3 covers 14 residues. Germline V gene sequence: CDR1 MNHEY, CDR2 SMNVEV (reference sequence). CDR3: CASWGILSGNTIYF. CDR3 bases: TGTGCCAGCTGGGGGATTCTCTCTGGAAACACCATATATTTT.

This clonotype has more than one count but fewer than ten. The chain uses TRBV2 and TRBJ1-1; weak D call: TRBD1 (6 bases). The CDR3 is 14 amino acids. Trimming shortened V by 4 bases and J by 5 bases, and 14 bases separated the two germline ends. Germline CDR1 and CDR2: SNHLY and FYNNEI. The CDR3 sequence: CASSAYRVDTEAFF. The DNA of the CDR3 is TGTGCCAGCAGTGCGTACAGGGTTGATACTGAAGCTTTCTTT.